Presented here are 25 T cell receptor beta chains from one specimen sequenced in a study of T cell responses to AZD1222 COVID-19 vaccine. TCRdb's table, derived via immunoSEQ multiplex PCR, lists solely in-frame clones and lacks some. The sample gives about 130,000 clones, roughly 88% of which show up once; roughly 7.4% is in the top ten. This specimen consisted of peripheral blood, obtained on day 0 of AZD1222 vaccination. The receptors originated from an adult in good health.

V and J are TRBV3-1 (or the pseudogene TRBV3-2) and TRBJ2-3; 11 bases line up with TRBD2. This CDR3 has 16 residues. The V segment lost 6 bases and the J segment 6 bases; nucleotides outside the gene matches: 11. CDR1 and CDR2 (germline): LGHDT, YNNKEL (reference sequence). Here the CDR3 reads CASSRTGTSGGDTQYF. In DNA form, the CDR3 reads TGTGCCAGCAGTCGAACAGGGACTAGCGGTGGGGATACGCAGTATTTT.

The chain couples TRBV20-1 to TRBJ2-3, with TRBD2 matching over 8 bases. V was clipped by 3 bases and J by 8 bases; unmatched bases: 10. CDR3 length: 14 residues. Looked up from germline, CDR1 is DFQATT and CDR2 is SNEGSKA (reference sequence). For the CDR3, the DNA is TGCAGTGCTAGTCCCCGAGCGGGAGTGGGTACGCAGTATTTT. This gives the protein CSASPRAGVGTQYF.

This clone was detected only once. The J gene is TRBJ1-1, the V gene TRBV10-3; D call uncertain. V lost 5 bases and J 1 base, leaving 8 bases between the germline ends. This CDR3 has 13 amino acids. Per germline, CDR1 ENHRY and CDR2 SYGVKD. In DNA, the CDR3 is TGTGCCATCAGTAACAGTGGGAACACTGAAGCTTTCTTT. Its translation is CAISNSGNTEAFF.

J is TRBJ2-3 and V is TRBV2; 12 nucleotides agree with TRBD2. Germline values: CDR1 SNHLY, CDR2 FYNNEI. V gave up 4 bases and J gave up 9 bases; unmatched junction bases: 11. The CDR3 has 16 amino acids. The CDR3 coding sequence is TGTGCCAGCAGTGTTCACGAACTAGCGGGGGGAGGGACGCAGTATTTT. It codes for CASSVHELAGGGTQYF.

The genes are TRBV11-2 and TRBJ1-2; 10 bases align to TRBD1. The V and J ends lost 4 bases and 3 bases, in that order; junction bases with no gene match: 5. The germline CDR1 and CDR2 sequences are SGHAT and FQNNGV. The length of the CDR3 is 15 residues. CDR3 amino acids: CASSWGQGLDYGYTF. CDR3 bases: TGTGCCAGCAGCTGGGGACAGGGGCTGGACTATGGCTACACCTTC.

This clone is a singleton in its sample. This rearrangement joins TRBV6-5 to TRBJ2-7; D remains ambiguous. Germline lookup yields CDR1 MNHEY and CDR2 SVGAGI. This CDR3 contains 13 residues. Trimming shortened V by 5 bases and J by 1 base, and 9 bases separated the two germline ends. The CDR3 DNA follows: TGTGCCAGCAGTAAGAAAGGATCCTACGAGCAGTACTTC. Its protein product is CASSKKGSYEQYF.

The CDR3 DNA sequence: TGCGCCAGCACCCTCATATTCACAGGGCAACAGCCCCAGCATTTT. Its protein is CASTLIFTGQQPQHF. V and J are TRBV4-1 and TRBJ1-5; perhaps TRBD1 as D (6 bases). Germline loops: CDR1 MGHRA, CDR2 YSYEKL. V lost 7 bases and J lost 7, with 20 bases in between. The length of the CDR3 is 15 residues.

This chain links TRBV9 with TRBJ1-1; 8 bases map to TRBD1. Germline CDR1 is SGDLS and CDR2 is YYNGEE. The CDR3 has 14 residues. The junction had 2 bases not matched to a gene; V was cut back by 1 base and J by 3 bases. The CDR3 region has the DNA TGTGCCAGCAGCGTACAGGGGGCGGACACTGAAGCTTTCTTT. This sequence encodes CASSVQGADTEAFF. The whole variable domain, remainder taken from reference TRBV9 and TRBJ1-1, is DSGVTQTPKHLITATGQRVTLRCSPRSGDLSVYWYQQSLDQGLQFLIQYYNGEERAKGNILERFSAQQFPDLHSELNLSSLELGDSALYFCASSVQGADTEAFFGQGTRLTVV.

J is TRBJ2-1 and V is TRBV6-2 or TRBV6-3, with a possible D match to TRBD2 (6 bases). V lost 2 bases, J lost 3 bases, and 14 bases lay in between. There are 16 residues in the CDR3. Germline lookup yields CDR1 MNHEY and CDR2 SVGEGT. CDR3 protein: CASSYRTGEIYNEQFF. The CDR3 DNA reads TGTGCCAGCAGTTACCGGACGGGAGAGATCTACAATGAGCAGTTCTTC.

The V gene is TRBV3-1 (or the pseudogene TRBV3-2), the J gene TRBJ2-7; 7 nucleotides line up with TRBD2. Germline trimming cut 4 bases from V and 2 bases from J; bases unmatched to any gene: 8. Germline assignment: CDR1 LGHDT and CDR2 YNNKEL (reference sequence). CDR3 length: 15 amino acids. The CDR3 reads CASSPTMRETYEQYF. The DNA for the CDR3 is TGTGCCAGCAGCCCGACTATGCGGGAGACCTACGAGCAGTACTTC.

The chain couples TRBV5-6 to TRBJ2-2; TRBD2 might be the D (6 bases). CDR1 and CDR2 from the germline V gene are SGHDT and YYEEEE. V lost 1 base and J 4 bases, leaving 14 bases between the germline ends. This CDR3 comprises 16 residues. The CDR3 nucleotides are TGTGCCAGCAGCTTGAGGTCCGGGGGTGGCACCGGGGAGCTGTTTTTT. Amino acids: CASSLRSGGGTGELFF.

J is TRBJ2-1 and V is TRBV5-1; TRBD1 agrees at 9 bases. The V gene end was trimmed by 4 bases and the J gene end by 6 bases; junction bases not matched to a gene: 8. Per germline, CDR1 SGHRS and CDR2 YFSETQ. The CDR3 is 15 residues long. The CDR3 DNA reads as TGCGCCAGCAGCCTCAAACAGGGGGCAATCAATGAGCAGTTCTTC. This sequence encodes CASSLKQGAINEQFF.

The sample holds one count of this clone. The chain joins TRBV6-5 to TRBJ2-3; D remains unclear. This CDR3 comprises 14 residues. Per germline, CDR1 MNHEY and CDR2 SVGAGI. Between the trimmed V and J ends, which lost 6 bases and 2 bases, there was a span of 12 bases. CDR3 nucleotide sequence: TGTGCCAGCAGCACAGCAAGACACACAGATACGCAGTATTTT. The encoded protein is CASSTARHTDTQYF.

Points on this clone: The DNA is left out, because the CDR3 cannot be placed on it with certainty; the CDR3 is given as TCRdb lists it. V and J are TRBV20-1 and TRBJ2-7. 14 amino acids form the CDR3, both terminal residues included. Germline assignment: CDR1 DFQATT and CDR2 SNEGSKA (reference sequence). The CDR3 spells CSASTSGPRYEQYF.

V and J are TRBV6-5 and TRBJ1-3, with 8 bases identical to TRBD1. Germline CDR1 reads MNHEY; CDR2 reads SVGAGI. V dropped 6 bases and J dropped 0; count of bases not matched to a gene: 4. The CDR3 has 15 residues. In DNA form, the CDR3 reads TGTGCCAGCAGACCCGACAGGGGCTCTGGAAACACCATATATTTT. This translates into CASRPDRGSGNTIYF.

Comments on this clone: Other DNA sequences in the sample encode the same CDR3. This chain connects TRBV7-2 to TRBJ2-7; unclear D gene. Germline V CDR1 and CDR2: SGHTA, FQGNSA. The CDR3 loop spans 12 amino acids. V lost 2 bases, J lost 1 base, and 3 bases lay in between. The CDR3 is CASSLNSYEQYF. The CDR3 nucleotides read TGTGCCAGCAGCTTAAATTCCTACGAGCAGTACTTC.

The chain recombines TRBV19 with TRBJ1-3; D uncertain. The V end was cut by 7 bases, the J end by 0 bases, with 10 bases between. Germline V gene lookup returns CDR1 LNHDA and CDR2 SQIVND (reference sequence). The CDR3 consists of 14 residues. The CDR3 DNA is TGTGCCAGTATTCTAGGGCACTCTGGAAACACCATATATTTT. This gives the protein CASILGHSGNTIYF.

The rearrangement joins TRBV10-3 to TRBJ1-6; D is uncertain. The CDR3 has 13 amino acids. V gave up 6 bases and J gave up 8 bases, with 11 bases separating them. CDR1 ENHRY and CDR2 SYGVKD come from the germline V gene. DNA for the CDR3: TGTGCCATCAGCCTTACCGGGGATTCACCCCTCCACTTT. It encodes CAISLTGDSPLHF.

The chain links TRBV30 to TRBJ1-3, with D tentatively TRBD1 (5 bases). Germline assignment: CDR1 GTSNPN and CDR2 SVGIG (reference sequence). The CDR3 runs 13 residues. Trimming cost V 5 bases and J 0 bases, with 8 bases left between them. The CDR3 spells CAWSRGSGNTIYF. CDR3 sequence (DNA): TGTGCCTGGTCGAGGGGCTCTGGAAACACCATATATTTT. Full variable domain (missing parts from reference TRBV30 and TRBJ1-3): SQTIHQWPATLVQPVGSPLSLECTVEGTSNPNLYWYRQAAGRGLQLLFYSVGIGQISSEVPQNLSASRPQDRQFILSSKKLLLSDSGFYLCAWSRGSGNTIYFGEGSWLTVV.

This clone was found once. The V call is TRBV2, the J call TRBJ1-1; TRBD1 is a possible D gene (5 bases). The CDR3 runs to 15 residues. Germline CDR1 reads SNHLY; CDR2 reads FYNNEI. The V gene lost 6 bases and the J gene lost 0 bases, with 14 bases spanning the gap. The DNA of the CDR3 is TGTGCCAGCAGGGGGCTTTTGGGTGTGAACACTGAAGCTTTCTTT. This codes for CASRGLLGVNTEAFF.

J is TRBJ2-7 and V is TRBV29-1, with 12 bases identical to TRBD2. This CDR3 has 14 residues. The J segment lost 2 bases and the V segment lost 5 bases, leaving 4 bases of the junction unmatched. Germline V gene data show CDR1 as SQVTM and CDR2 as ANQGSEA. The CDR3 protein is CSVTGLAGAYEQYF. CDR3 coding DNA: TGCAGCGTTACGGGACTAGCGGGTGCCTACGAGCAGTACTTC.

The rearrangement uses TRBV18 and TRBJ2-5; tentative D call: TRBD1 (5 bases). Trimming removed 3 bases from V and 2 bases from J, with 13 bases in between. The CDR3 length is 15 residues. Germline CDR1 and CDR2: KGHSH and LQKENI. DNA of the CDR3: TGTGCCAGCTCACCGACAGATACAATACAAGAGACCCAGTACTTC. It translates to CASSPTDTIQETQYF.

V usage is TRBV9 and J usage is TRBJ2-7, with 10 bases matching TRBD2. CDR1 is SGDLS, CDR2 YYNGEE, per germline. This CDR3 region has 18 residues. Unmatched junction bases numbered 15, after V lost 4 bases and J lost 2 bases. CDR3 protein: CASSKGGVAGGEAYEQYF. For the CDR3, the DNA is TGTGCCAGCAGCAAAGGTGGGGTAGCGGGGGGAGAGGCCTACGAGCAGTACTTC.

J is TRBJ2-7 and V is TRBV10-1; D not resolved. V lost 8 bases, J lost 0 bases, and 11 bases lay in between. Germline values: CDR1 WNHNN, CDR2 SYGVQD (reference sequence). The CDR3 extends over 13 amino acids. In DNA form, the CDR3 reads TGCGCCAGCGGGATCTCATACTCCTACGAGCAGTACTTC. Translated: CASGISYSYEQYF.

Written as DNA, the CDR3 is TGTGCCAGTAGCAATACAGGGGAGTATGGCTACACCTTC. Translating gives CASSNTGEYGYTF. This chain joins TRBV19 and TRBJ1-2, with 7 bases that match TRBD1. V lost 6 bases to trimming and J lost 5 bases; unmatched junction nucleotides: 6. Germline V lookup: CDR1 LNHDA, CDR2 SQIVND (reference sequence). CDR3 length equals 13 residues.